Listed here is a single T cell receptor (beta chain). This clone turned up a few times. Its antigen is still unknown. No base qualities exist here, and no much larger clone lies one base off it. Taken from cysteine to phenylalanine, the CDR3 has 14 residues. The retained sequence is limited to the CDR3, 42 bases, with the frame set at the first base. V ends up 6 bases short and J 4 bases short, with an unmatched junction base count of 8. CDR1 and CDR2, looked up from the germline V gene, are ENHRY and SYGVKD. This entry belongs to a study of cytomegalovirus exposure and HLA in healthy donors (TCRdb year 2017). About the full investigation: An earlier analysis of some 600 of the donors reported 276 Gb of sequence data and 90 million to 120 million unique TCR beta sequences obtained from 180 million or so T cells. An early release covering about 600 HLA-typed donors comprised about 300 gigabases of sequencing data and 85 million to 100 million unique TCR sequences. Among the roughly 380 genotyped donors, approximately 82% belonged to the genetic ancestry cluster associated with self-reported Caucasian donors. The study was designed to test whether signatures of past pathogen exposure could be identified by cataloging public T cell receptors. Using immunosequencing, the study profiled T cell repertoires from some 670 subjects and related those repertoires to cytomegalovirus serostatus. A separate validation cohort of roughly 130 different subjects was used in addition to the approximately 610-subject first cohort. To predict cytomegalovirus infection status, the study brought together high-throughput TCR immunosequencing, statistical association of individual TCRs with disease status, and machine learning. A later analysis re-analyzed previously published TCR beta repertoires from approximately 700 donors and added high-resolution HLA genotyping to study TCR occurrence patterns. Rather than using new phenotypic data, the later analysis identified candidate immune exposures from TCR beta sequences and from how often those sequences occurred across donors. An earlier analysis of approximately 580 of the donors used high-throughput TCR beta sequencing to judge whether each TCR beta V gene segment behaved as functional or pseudogenic. Donor age, sex, ethnicity and CMV serostatus were collected together with the repertoire data. A later genetic analysis used genome-wide SNP genotypes for about 55% of the 666 donors, treating that subset as a discovery cohort. Every repertoire in the discovery cohort had been generated on one and the same sequencing platform. HLA typing included class I and class II loci at four-digit resolution. The number of typed donors differed by locus: roughly 620-640 for A, B, C, DRB1 and DQB1; approximately 530 for DQA1; around 610 for DPA1; and 400 to 480 for DPB1. About five DR-DQ haplotypes were treated as single units for association and clustering because of strong linkage in the cohort. Among 300 to 500 genotyped donors of the cohort, an average of about 240,000 unique TCR beta nucleotide sequences was sequenced per donor, of which roughly 18% were non-productive. Points the paper makes about the study in general: Compared with the roughly 670-donor mean, donors in an Asian-associated ancestry cluster had fewer N-insertions in productive TCRs, according to a later genetic analysis. Compared with equally common non-associated chains, HLA-associated TCR beta chains in a later analysis were more clonally expanded and had lower generation probabilities. Linkage disequilibrium might explain the correlated functional status among segregating V segments, but an unknown experimental factor could not be excluded. According to the authors, the approach could potentially be generalized to other disease states and immunological phenotypes. A later analysis found that TCR association rates varied across HLA loci, with DRB1 alleles showing the most associated TCRs and HLA-C alleles the fewest. A further reported finding was that TCR beta sequences accurately predicted the HLA-A and HLA-B alleles for most subjects in the first cohort. In vitro tests confirmed that three of the cytomegalovirus-associated TCR beta chains recognize cytomegalovirus antigens. Because counts were too low, about 18 rarely observed V segments, including chromosome 9 orphons, were left out of the earlier analysis of some 600 of the donors. When HLA alleles, especially DR and DQ, strongly co-occurred, TCR associations were difficult to assign to individual alleles. Because HLA typing was missing for some donors at each locus, association tests included only the typed subset. The classifier was reported to diagnose cytomegalovirus status with high specificity and sensitivity in both the original cohort and the validation cohort. In an earlier analysis of some 500 of the donors, most TCR beta V segments appeared in productive rearrangements about 87% or about 30% of the time, broadly matching IMGT annotations. A cluster of highly shared sequence variants was judged likely to be a technical artifact of the sequencing pipeline. Some IMGT-functional V segments, including TRBV6-2 and TRBV6-3, could not be told apart with the 87-base-pair reads, so those segments were excluded. Most TCR sequences were observed very rarely across donors, whereas some public TCRs were present in many individuals. Roughly uniform sequencing depth across donors was assumed in presence/absence analyses, although this assumption may not hold. The study listed 150 to 200 TCR beta chains as associated with cytomegalovirus. According to a later analysis, most CMV-associated TCR beta chains appeared to be HLA-restricted, and the HLA associations seemed to be driven largely by CMV exposure. V-gene and J-gene trimming of TCR beta chains was associated with a missense DCLRE1C variant in a later genetic analysis, and the association was replicated in an independent cohort. This cohort had only TCR beta chains sequenced, and the lack of alpha or paired-chain data limited which features could be detected. A later analysis associated some 17,000 TCR beta sequences with specific HLA alleles at a false discovery rate of 0.05. A later analysis reported that several top co-occurrence clusters appeared linked to parvovirus B19, influenza, CMV and Epstein-Barr virus. For the cohort, immune exposure information was limited to CMV serostatus.

Library generation was performed with the immunoSEQ multiplex PCR assay. For the multiplex PCR, a mixture combining 60 forward primers for TCR Vbeta segments and 13 reverse primers for TCR Jbeta segments was used. Amplification of the CDR3 region of rearranged TCR beta genes was performed with a multiplex PCR assay on genomic DNA. The Illumina HiSeq System was used to sequence the amplified TCR beta libraries as 87-base-pair reads. On the authors' methods: A later analysis counted tens of millions of unique TCR beta chains across the approximately 700 repertoires, and 9 million to 14 million of these chains were shared by at least two donors. A nearest-neighbor algorithm error-corrected the raw reads and collapsed the reads into unique sequences, merging closely related sequences to remove PCR and sequencing errors. V, D and J gene segments were assigned by aligning CDR3 sequences to IMGT reference sequences. For a sequence to be retained, a match of at least six nucleotides was required to both a V gene segment and a J gene segment. A rearrangement counted as productive if the CDR3 had no stop codons and remained in frame with V and J, and every other rearrangement counted as non-productive. Following IMGT convention, CDR3 was defined as the stretch from the second conserved V-encoded cysteine to the conserved J-encoded phenylalanine. The earlier analysis of a few hundred of the donors excluded any sequence lacking an unambiguous match to a single V gene segment. In an earlier analysis of 587 of the donors, V segments were called functional above 56.7% productive rearrangements and were called segregating when the between-donor standard deviation exceeded 5%. A statistical classification framework was developed to diagnose cytomegalovirus status using the catalog of TCR beta chain sequences. A later analysis assigned V and J genes by comparing TCR nucleotide sequences with IMGT/GENE-DB human TR gene sequences. The TCRdist pipeline was used in a later analysis to assign CDR3 sequences and most-parsimonious VDJ recombination scenarios. In a later analysis, each TCR beta chain was defined by its CDR3 amino acid sequence together with its V-gene family, and reads lacking a unique V-gene family were excluded. A later analysis removed 550 to 700 highly shared, low-generation-probability nucleotide sequences to deal with suspected cross-contamination and a sequencing artifact. In a later analysis, a clonal expansion index for each public chain was calculated from normalized within-repertoire ranks of inferred template counts. Generation probabilities in a later analysis came from a VDJ recombination model fitted to out-of-frame rearrangements, and those results were checked against IGoR. Hypergeometric tests were used in a later analysis to score TCR-TCR, TCR-HLA and TCR-CMV co-occurrence, with a repertoire-size bias correction applied to the TCR pairs. In a later analysis, false discovery rates were estimated by permuting HLA or CMV assignments 20 times. In a later analysis, co-occurring TCRs were grouped using DBSCAN, and TCRdist sequence similarity was added for clustering within HLA-allele-positive subsets. Repertoires with fewer than 30,000 or more than 120,000 public chains, plus five repertoires with anomalous nucleotide sharing, were excluded from co-occurrence clustering. TCRdb took this table from immuneACCESS and kept in-frame rearrangements with V and J called. Such tables lack part of the clones; where checked against another copy, unresolved V genes explain under half of the gap, and the rest is unexplained. The V and J calls and clone size were taken over from that table, and D and trimming were inferred from the DNA. Within this sample are roughly 150,000 clones, with around three quarters of them counted one time only. 3.1% of the sample belongs to the ten largest clones.

The cohort consisted of some 730 healthy bone marrow donors. Cohort members were all nominally healthy when sampled, although unrecorded immune exposures were likely present. The donor tested CMV seronegative and was one of the 352 seronegative cohort members. A peripheral blood sample was collected from each donor, and TCR beta sequencing was performed on peripheral blood mononuclear cells. The Qiagen DNeasy Blood Extraction Kit was used to extract genomic DNA from the blood cell samples. The sequenced sample consisted of PBMCs. The TCR originated in a male donor in good health and CMV-seronegative. In this chain, TRBV10-3 is recombined with TRBJ1-2, with 7 bases matching TRBD1. Here the CDR3 is given as CAISQNRGGYGYTF. The DNA sequence is as follows: TGTGCCATCAGCCAAAACAGGGGAGGCTATGGCTACACCTTC.